The TCR beta chain described here comes from a study of T cells after yellow fever vaccination. Looking at the study overall: Fractions containing few cells were prepared with SMART-Seq v4 Ultra Low Input.

Comment on this clonotype: Its antigen is as yet unknown.

5'RACE template switching added a universal primer site and UMIs to TCR cDNA. TCRdb reprocessed the 5' RACE reads via MiXCR and lists one record per CDR3 protein. Altogether some 560,000 distinct CDR3 sequences are present, over 15% being singletons, with the ten largest covering about 13%. Whole-study findings and limits: Though it reached lower strength, the secondary response hit its peak faster, day 5 versus 15.

Sample: PBMCs, taken 15 days after the yellow fever booster vaccination. This sequence was found in a man aged 30-40 years who received the YFV17D yellow fever vaccine.

This CDR3 reads CASKGSTSDFREQYF. The CDR3 coding sequence is TGTGCCAGTAAGGGGTCGACTAGCGACTTCCGCGAGCAGTACTTC. V usage is TRBV19 and J usage is TRBJ2-7, with 8 bases lining up with TRBD2. Germline-derived CDR1 and CDR2 are LNHDA and SQIVND (reference sequence). J was trimmed by 6 bases and V by 7 bases; bases with no gene match: 14. This CDR3 is built from 15 residues. Looking up the rest from reference TRBV19 and TRBJ2-7 gives the full variable domain: DGGITQSPKYLFRKEGQNVTLSCEQNLNHDAMYWYRQDPGQGLRLIYYSQIVNDFQKGDIAEGYSVSREKKESFPLTVTSAQKNPTAFYLCASKGSTSDFREQYFGPGTRLTVT.